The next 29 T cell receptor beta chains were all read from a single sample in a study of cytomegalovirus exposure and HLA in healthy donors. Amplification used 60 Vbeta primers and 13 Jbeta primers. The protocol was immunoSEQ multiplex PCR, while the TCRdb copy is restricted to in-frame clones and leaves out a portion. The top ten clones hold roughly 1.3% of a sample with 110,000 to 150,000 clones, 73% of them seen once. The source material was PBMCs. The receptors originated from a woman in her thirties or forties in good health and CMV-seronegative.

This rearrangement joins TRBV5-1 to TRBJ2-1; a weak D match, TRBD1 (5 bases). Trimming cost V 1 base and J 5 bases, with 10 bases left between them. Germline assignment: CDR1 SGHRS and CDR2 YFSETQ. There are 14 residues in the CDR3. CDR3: CASSLSPGNNEQFF. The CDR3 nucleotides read TGCGCCAGCAGCTTGTCCCCAGGGAACAATGAGCAGTTCTTC.

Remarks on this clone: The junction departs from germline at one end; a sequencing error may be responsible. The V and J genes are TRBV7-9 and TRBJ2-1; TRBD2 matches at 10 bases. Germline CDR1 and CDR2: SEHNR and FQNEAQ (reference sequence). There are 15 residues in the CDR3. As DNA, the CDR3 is TGTGCCAGCAGCCTAAGCGGGGGGGCGGGGAATGGGCAGTTCTTC. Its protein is CASSLSGGAGNGQFF. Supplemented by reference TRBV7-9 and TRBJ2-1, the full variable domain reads DTGVSQNPRHKITKRGQNVTFRCDPISEHNRLYWYRQTLGQGPEFLTYFQNEAQLEKSRLLSDRFSAERPKGSFSTLEIQRTEQGDSAMYLCASSLSGGAGNGQFFGPGTRLTVL.

The CDR3 sequence: CASSSGQGGWNEQFF. The CDR3 DNA reads TGTGCCAGCAGCTCGGGACAGGGTGGGTGGAATGAGCAGTTCTTC. The rearrangement uses TRBV7-2 and TRBJ2-1; 9 bases are a match to TRBD1. The CDR3 contains 15 residues. The V and J ends lost 4 bases and 7 bases, in that order; junction bases with no gene match: 8. The germline V gene encodes CDR1 SGHTA and CDR2 FQGNSA.

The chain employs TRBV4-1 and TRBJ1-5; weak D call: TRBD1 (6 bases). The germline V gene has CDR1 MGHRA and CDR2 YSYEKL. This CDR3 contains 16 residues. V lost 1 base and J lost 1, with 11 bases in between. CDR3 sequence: CASSQGQESSNQPQHF. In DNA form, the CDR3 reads TGCGCCAGCAGCCAAGGACAGGAGTCAAGCAATCAGCCCCAGCATTTT.

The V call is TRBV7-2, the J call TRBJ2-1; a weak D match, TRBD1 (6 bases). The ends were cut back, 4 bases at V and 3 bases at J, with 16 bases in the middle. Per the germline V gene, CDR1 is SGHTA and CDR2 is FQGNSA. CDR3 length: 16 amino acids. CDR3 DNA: TGTGCCAGCAGCTCCTCCGGGACACACAACTACAATGAGCAGTTCTTC. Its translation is CASSSSGTHNYNEQFF.

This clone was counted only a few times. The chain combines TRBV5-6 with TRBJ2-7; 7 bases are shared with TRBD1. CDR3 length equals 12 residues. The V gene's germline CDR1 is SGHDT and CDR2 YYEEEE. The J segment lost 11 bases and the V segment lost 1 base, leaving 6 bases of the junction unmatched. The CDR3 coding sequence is TGTGCCAGCAGCTTGCGGGACAGTAGCGAGTACTTC. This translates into CASSLRDSSEYF.

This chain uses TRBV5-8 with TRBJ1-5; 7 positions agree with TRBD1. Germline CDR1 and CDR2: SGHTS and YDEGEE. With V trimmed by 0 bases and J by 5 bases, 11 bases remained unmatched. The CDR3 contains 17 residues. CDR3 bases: TGTGCCAGCAGCTTGGGTTGGGGGCAGGGGGAATATCAGCCCCAGCATTTT. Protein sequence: CASSLGWGQGEYQPQHF. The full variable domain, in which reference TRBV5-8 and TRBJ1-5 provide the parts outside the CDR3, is EAGVTQSPTHLIKTRGQQATLRCSPISGHTSVYWYQQALGLGLQFLLWYDEGEERNRGNFPPRFSGRQFPNYSSELNVNALELEDSALYLCASSLGWGQGEYQPQHFGDGTRLSIL.

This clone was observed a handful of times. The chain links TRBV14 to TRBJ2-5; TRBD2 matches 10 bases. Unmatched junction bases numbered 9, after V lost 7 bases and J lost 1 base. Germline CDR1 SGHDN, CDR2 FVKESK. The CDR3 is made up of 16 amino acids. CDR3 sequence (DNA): TGTGCCAGCAACCCGGGACTAGCGACAACCCAAGAGACCCAGTACTTC. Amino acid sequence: CASNPGLATTQETQYF.

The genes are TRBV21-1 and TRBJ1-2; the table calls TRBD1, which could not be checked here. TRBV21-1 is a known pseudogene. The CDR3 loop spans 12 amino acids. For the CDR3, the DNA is TGTGCCAGAGGGTACAGGTTCGATGGCTACACCTTC. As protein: CARGYRFDGYTF.

CDR3: CASSQVGGVAGYTF. In DNA form, the CDR3 reads TGCGCCAGCAGCCAAGTTGGCGGGGTTGCTGGCTACACCTTC. The chain uses TRBV4-1 and TRBJ1-2; D remains ambiguous. V lost 1 base, J lost 7 bases, and 13 bases lay in between. The germline V gene encodes CDR1 MGHRA and CDR2 YSYEKL. CDR3 length equals 14 residues.

CDR3 nucleotide sequence: TGTGCCAGCAGCTTAACCTGGACAGGGGGCGGCTATGGCTACACCTTC. Translation gives CASSLTWTGGGYGYTF. The chain couples TRBV7-2 to TRBJ1-2; TRBD1 matches 11 bases. V lost 2 bases to trimming and J lost 4 bases; unmatched junction nucleotides: 6. The CDR3 extends over 16 amino acids. The germline V gene encodes CDR1 SGHTA and CDR2 FQGNSA.

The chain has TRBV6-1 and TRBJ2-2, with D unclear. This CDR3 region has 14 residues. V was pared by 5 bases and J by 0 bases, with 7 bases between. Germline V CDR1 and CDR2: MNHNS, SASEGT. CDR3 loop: CASSNQANTGELFF. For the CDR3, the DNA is TGTGCCAGCAGTAATCAGGCGAACACCGGGGAGCTGTTTTTT.

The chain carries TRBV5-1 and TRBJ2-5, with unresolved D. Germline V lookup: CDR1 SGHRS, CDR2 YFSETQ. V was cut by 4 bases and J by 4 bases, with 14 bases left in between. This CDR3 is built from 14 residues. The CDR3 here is CASSLEPRPETQYF. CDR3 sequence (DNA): TGCGCCAGCAGCCTGGAGCCCCGTCCAGAGACCCAGTACTTC.

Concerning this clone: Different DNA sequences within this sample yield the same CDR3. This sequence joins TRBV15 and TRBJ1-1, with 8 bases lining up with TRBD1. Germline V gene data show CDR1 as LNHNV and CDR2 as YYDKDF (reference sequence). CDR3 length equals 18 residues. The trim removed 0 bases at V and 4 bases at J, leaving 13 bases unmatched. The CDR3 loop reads CATSRDLGQAGLSTEAFF. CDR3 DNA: TGTGCCACCAGCAGAGATTTGGGACAGGCTGGCTTGAGCACTGAAGCTTTCTTT. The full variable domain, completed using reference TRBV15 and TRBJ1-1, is DAMVIQNPRYQVTQFGKPVTLSCSQTLNHNVMYWYQQKSSQAPKLLFHYYDKDFNNEADTPDNFQSRRPNTSFCFLDIRSPGLGDTAMYLCATSRDLGQAGLSTEAFFGQGTRLTVV.

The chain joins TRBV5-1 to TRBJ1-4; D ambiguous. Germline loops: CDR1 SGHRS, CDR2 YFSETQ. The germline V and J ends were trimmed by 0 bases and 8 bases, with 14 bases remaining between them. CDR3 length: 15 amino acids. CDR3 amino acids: CASSLAGGSTEKLFF. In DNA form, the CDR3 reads TGCGCCAGCAGCTTGGCAGGAGGGAGTACCGAAAAACTGTTTTTT.

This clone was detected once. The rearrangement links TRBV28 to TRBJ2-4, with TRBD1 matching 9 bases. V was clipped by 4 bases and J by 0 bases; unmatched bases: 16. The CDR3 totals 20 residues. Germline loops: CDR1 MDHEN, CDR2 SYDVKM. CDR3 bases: TGTGCCAGCAGTTCCGGCTTTAGGTTCGGACAGGGGCTAGCCAAAAACATTCAGTACTTC. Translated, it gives CASSSGFRFGQGLAKNIQYF.

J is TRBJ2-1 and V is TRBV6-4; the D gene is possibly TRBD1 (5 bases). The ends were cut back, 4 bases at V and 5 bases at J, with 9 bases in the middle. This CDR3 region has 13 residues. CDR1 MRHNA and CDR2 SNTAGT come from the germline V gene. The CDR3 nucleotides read TGTGCCAGCAGTGTGACAGCGAACAATGAGCAGTTCTTC. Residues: CASSVTANNEQFF.

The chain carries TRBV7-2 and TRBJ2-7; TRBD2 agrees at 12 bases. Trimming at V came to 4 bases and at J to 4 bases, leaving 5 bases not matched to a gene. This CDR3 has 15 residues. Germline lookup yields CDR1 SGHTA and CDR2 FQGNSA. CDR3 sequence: CASSSWTSGVYEQYF. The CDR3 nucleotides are TGTGCCAGCAGCTCCTGGACTAGCGGGGTATACGAGCAGTACTTC. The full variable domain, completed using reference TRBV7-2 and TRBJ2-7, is GAGVSQSPSNKVTEKGKDVELRCDPISGHTALYWYRQSLGQGLEFLIYFQGNSAPDKSGLPSDRFSAERTGGSVSTLTIQRTQQEDSAVYLCASSSWTSGVYEQYFGPGTRLTVT.

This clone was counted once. CDR3 bases: TGCACCAGCAGCCAAGATAAGGAGCGGGGGGGGATTCGGTACTCCTACAATGAGCAGTTCTTC. Protein: CTSSQDKERGGIRYSYNEQFF. This chain joins TRBV1 and TRBJ2-1; TRBD2, the D gene given by the table, was not confirmed from the DNA. TRBV1 is shown as a pseudogene. The CDR3 extends over 21 amino acids.

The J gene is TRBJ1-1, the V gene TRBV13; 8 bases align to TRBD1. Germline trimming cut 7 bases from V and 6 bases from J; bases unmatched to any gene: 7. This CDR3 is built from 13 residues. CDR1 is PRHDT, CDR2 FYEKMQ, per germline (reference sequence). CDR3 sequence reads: CASNQGANSEAFF. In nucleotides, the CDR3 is TGTGCCAGCAATCAGGGGGCGAATTCTGAAGCTTTCTTT.

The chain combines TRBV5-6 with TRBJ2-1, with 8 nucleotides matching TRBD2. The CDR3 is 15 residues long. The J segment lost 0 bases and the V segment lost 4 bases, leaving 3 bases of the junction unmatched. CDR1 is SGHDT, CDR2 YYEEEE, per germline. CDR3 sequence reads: CASSNRGGSYNEQFF. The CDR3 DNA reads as TGTGCCAGCAGCAACCGGGGGGGCTCCTACAATGAGCAGTTCTTC.

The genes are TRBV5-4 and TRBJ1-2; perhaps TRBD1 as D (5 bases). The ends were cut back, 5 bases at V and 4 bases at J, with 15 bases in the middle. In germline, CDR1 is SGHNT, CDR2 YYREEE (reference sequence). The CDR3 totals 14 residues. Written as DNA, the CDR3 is TGTGCCAGCAGTTCTGAGACAGCGCCCTATGGCTACACCTTC. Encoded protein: CASSSETAPYGYTF.

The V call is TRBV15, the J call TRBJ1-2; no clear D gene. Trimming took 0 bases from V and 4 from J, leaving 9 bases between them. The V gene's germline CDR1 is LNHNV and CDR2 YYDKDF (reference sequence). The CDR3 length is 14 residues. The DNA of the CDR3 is TGTGCCACCAGCAGAGATACGAGGAGCTATGGCTACACCTTC. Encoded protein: CATSRDTRSYGYTF.

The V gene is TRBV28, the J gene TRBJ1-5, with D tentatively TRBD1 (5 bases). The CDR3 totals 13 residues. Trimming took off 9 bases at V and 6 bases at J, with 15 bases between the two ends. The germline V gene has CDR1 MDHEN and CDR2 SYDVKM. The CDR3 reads CASLGGPGQPQHF. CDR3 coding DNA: TGTGCCAGTCTGGGGGGACCGGGTCAGCCCCAGCATTTT.

The CDR3, as DNA: TGTGCCAGTAGTATTAGTCTGGGGGCCATCCACGAGCAGTACGTC. Encoded protein: CASSISLGAIHEQYV. This sequence joins TRBV19 and TRBJ2-7; tentative D call: TRBD1 (6 bases). In germline, CDR1 is LNHDA, CDR2 SQIVND (reference sequence). Trimming pared 3 bases from V and 5 bases from J, leaving 17 bases between. The CDR3 contains 15 residues.

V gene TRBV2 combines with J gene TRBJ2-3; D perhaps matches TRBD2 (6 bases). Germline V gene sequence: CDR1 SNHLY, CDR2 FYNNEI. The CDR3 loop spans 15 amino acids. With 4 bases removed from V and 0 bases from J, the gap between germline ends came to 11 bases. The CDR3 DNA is TGTGCCAGCAGTGTCGCGGGGCCTAGCACAGATACGCAGTATTTT. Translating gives CASSVAGPSTDTQYF.

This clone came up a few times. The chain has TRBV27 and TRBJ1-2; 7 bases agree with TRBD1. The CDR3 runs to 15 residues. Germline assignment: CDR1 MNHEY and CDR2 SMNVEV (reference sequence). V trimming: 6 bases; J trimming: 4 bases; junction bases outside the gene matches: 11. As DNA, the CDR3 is TGTGCCAGCAGCTTCGCAGAGGGGGCGGTCTATGGCTACACCTTC. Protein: CASSFAEGAVYGYTF.

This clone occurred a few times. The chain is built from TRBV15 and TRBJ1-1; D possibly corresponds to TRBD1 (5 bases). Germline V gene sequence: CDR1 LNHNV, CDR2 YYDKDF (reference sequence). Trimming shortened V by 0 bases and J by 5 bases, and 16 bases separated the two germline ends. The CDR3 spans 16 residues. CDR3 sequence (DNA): TGTGCCACCAGCAGAGATGTGGCCCGCGGGGGAACTGAAGCTTTCTTT. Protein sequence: CATSRDVARGGTEAFF.

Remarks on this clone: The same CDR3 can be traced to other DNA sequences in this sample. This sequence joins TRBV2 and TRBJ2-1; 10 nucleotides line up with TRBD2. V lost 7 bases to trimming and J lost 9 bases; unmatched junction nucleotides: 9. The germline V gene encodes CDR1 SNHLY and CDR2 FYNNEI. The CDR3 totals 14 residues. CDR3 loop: CASNLASGGTEQFF. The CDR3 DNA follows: TGTGCCAGCAATCTGGCTAGCGGGGGAACTGAGCAGTTCTTC. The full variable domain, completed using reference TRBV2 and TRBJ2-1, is EPEVTQTPSHQVTQMGQEVILRCVPISNHLYFYWYRQILGQKVEFLVSFYNNEISEKSEIFDDQFSVERPDGSNFTLKIRSTKLEDSAMYFCASNLASGGTEQFFGPGTRLTVL.